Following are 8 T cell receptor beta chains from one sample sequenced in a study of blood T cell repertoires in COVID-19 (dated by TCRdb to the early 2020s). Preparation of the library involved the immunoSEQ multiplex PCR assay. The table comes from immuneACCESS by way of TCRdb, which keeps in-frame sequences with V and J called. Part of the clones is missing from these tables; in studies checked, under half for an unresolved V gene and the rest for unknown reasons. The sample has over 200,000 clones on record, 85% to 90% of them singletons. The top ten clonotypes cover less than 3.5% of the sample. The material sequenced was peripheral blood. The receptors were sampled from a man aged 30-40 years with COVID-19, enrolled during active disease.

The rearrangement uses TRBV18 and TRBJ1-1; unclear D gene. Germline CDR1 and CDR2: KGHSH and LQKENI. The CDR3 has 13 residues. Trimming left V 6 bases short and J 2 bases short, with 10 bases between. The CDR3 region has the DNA TGTGCCAGCTCTCTCGAGGAAAACACTGAAGCTTTCTTT. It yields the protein CASSLEENTEAFF.

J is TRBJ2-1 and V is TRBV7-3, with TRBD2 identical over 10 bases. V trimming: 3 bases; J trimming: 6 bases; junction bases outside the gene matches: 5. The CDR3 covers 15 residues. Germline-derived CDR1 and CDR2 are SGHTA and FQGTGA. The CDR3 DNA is TGTGCCAGCAGCTTCGGACTAGCGGCCTTCAATGAGCAGTTCTTC. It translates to CASSFGLAAFNEQFF.

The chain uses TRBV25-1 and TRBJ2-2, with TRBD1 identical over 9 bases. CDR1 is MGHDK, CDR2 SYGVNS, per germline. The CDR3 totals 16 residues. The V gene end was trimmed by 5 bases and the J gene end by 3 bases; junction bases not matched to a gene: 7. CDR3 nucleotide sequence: TGTGCCAGCAGTATCACCGGGACAGGGCACACCGGGGAGCTGTTTTTT. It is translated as CASSITGTGHTGELFF.

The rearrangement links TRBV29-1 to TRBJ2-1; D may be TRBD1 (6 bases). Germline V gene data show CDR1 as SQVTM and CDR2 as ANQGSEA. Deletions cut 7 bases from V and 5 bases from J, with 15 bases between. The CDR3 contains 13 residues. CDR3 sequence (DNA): TGCAGCGCCAACAGGGATCTAAACAATGAGCAGTTCTTC. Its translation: CSANRDLNNEQFF.

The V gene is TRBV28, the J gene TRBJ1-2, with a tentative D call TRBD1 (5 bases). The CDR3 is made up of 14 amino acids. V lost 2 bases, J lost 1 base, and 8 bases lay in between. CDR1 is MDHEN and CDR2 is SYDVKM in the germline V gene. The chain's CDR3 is CASSLEDINYGYTF. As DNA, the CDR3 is TGTGCCAGCAGTTTAGAGGACATTAACTATGGCTACACCTTC.

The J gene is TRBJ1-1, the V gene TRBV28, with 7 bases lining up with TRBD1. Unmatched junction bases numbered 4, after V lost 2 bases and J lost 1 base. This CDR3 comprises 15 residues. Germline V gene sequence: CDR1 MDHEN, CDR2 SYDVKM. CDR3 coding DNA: TGTGCCAGCAGTTTAAGGGGGCGGGGGAACACTGAAGCTTTCTTT. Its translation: CASSLRGRGNTEAFF.

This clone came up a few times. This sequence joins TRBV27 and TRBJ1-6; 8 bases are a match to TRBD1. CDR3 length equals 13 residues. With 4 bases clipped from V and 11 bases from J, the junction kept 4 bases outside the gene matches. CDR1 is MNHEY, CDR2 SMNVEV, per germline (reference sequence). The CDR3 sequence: CASSSGQGTPLHF. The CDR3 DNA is TGTGCCAGCAGTTCTGGACAGGGCACACCCCTCCACTTT.

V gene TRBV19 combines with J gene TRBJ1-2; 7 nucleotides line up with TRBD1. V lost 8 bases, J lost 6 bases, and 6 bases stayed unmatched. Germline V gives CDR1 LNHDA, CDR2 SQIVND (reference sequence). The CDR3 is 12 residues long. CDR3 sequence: CASCDRVHGYTF. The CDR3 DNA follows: TGTGCCAGTTGTGACAGGGTTCATGGCTACACCTTC.